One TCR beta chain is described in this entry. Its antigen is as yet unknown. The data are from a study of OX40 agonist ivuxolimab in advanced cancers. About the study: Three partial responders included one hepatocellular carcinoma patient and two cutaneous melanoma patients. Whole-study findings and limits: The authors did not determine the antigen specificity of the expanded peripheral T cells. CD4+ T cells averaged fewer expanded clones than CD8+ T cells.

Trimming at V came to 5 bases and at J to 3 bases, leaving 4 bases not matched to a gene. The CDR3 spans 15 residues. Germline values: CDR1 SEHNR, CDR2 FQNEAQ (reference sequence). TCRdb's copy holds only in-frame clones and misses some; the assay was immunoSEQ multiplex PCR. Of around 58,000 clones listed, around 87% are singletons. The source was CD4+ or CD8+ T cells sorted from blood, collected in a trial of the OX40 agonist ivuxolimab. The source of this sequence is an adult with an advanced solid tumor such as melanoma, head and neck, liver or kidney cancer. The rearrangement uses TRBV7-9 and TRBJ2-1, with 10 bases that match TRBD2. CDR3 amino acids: CASSLTSGVYNEQFF. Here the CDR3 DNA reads TGTGCCAGCAGCCTCACTAGCGGGGTCTACAATGAGCAGTTCTTC.